The sequence of this TCR beta chain was determined in a study of shared clonotypes between healthy human individuals. The CDR3 is made up of 15 amino acids. Germline V CDR1 and CDR2: MDHEN, SYDVKM. Trimming took off 6 bases at V and 1 base at J, with 12 bases between the two ends. Naive CD4+ cells were CD45RA-selected; the remaining cells were memory. TCRdb keeps only in-frame clones here, not all; method: immunoSEQ multiplex PCR. The data hold approximately 250,000 clones, with approximately 70% observed a single time. This clone was found a few times. The clonotype originates from a man aged 30 to 39 in good health. Sequencing was done on a sample of memory CD4+ T cells sorted from blood. Noted subset: CD45RA-negative fraction. This sequence joins TRBV28 and TRBJ2-2; D is possibly TRBD1 (5 bases). CDR3 amino acids: CASSRTTENTGELFF. CDR3 nucleotides: TGTGCCAGCAGCCGAACGACAGAGAACACCGGGGAGCTGTTTTTT.